This T cell receptor beta chain comes out of a study of blood T cell repertoires in COVID-19. Across the study: PBMCs, B-cell-depleted T cells, or T cells provided the cDNA or gDNA that made up the material.

Germline loops: CDR1 PRHDT, CDR2 FYEKMQ (reference sequence). The CDR3 contains 16 residues. The ends lost 3 bases at V and 1 base at J; junction bases unmatched: 2. Original analysis: Cell counts per sample came from amplifying reference gene primers. Sequencing used immunoSEQ multiplex PCR; TCRdb keeps in-frame clones, though not all of them. From that table come the V and J calls and clone size; the DNA was used to work out D and trimming. The sample lists more than 95,000 clones; over 60% were seen once. The receptor's source is a middle-aged man with active or convalescent COVID-19. Sequencing used peripheral blood. The V gene is TRBV13, the J gene TRBJ2-3, with 12 bases lining up with TRBD2. CDR3 sequence reads: CASSFWTSGGTDTQYF. The CDR3, as DNA: TGTGCCAGCAGCTTCTGGACTAGCGGGGGCACAGATACGCAGTATTTT.